The clone carrying this T cell receptor (beta chain) has a count of ten or more. Regarding time point: sample taken at primary tumor resection. From tumor, nontumor lung or frozen PBMC, whole RNA was taken unsorted for sequencing. The donors comprised around 76 untreated early-stage non-small cell lung cancer patients. MiXCR, applied by TCRdb to the 5' RACE reads, yields one record per CDR3 protein. The sample lists 35,000 or so distinct CDR3 sequences, 4% to 6% occurring once. The CDR3 extends over 12 amino acids. The junction had 4 bases not matched to a gene; V was cut back by 6 bases and J by 3 bases. Germline CDR1 reads DFQATT; CDR2 reads SNEGSKA (reference sequence). The sample comes from a study of spatial heterogeneity in lung cancer.

The specimen comprised PBMCs, sampled at surgery. This clonotype was obtained from a female donor with early-stage non-small cell lung cancer. V usage is TRBV20-1 and J usage is TRBJ2-7; TRBD1 agrees at 8 bases. CDR3 sequence: CSAPRGHYEQYF. CDR3 DNA: TGCAGTGCCCCCAGGGGGCACTACGAGCAGTACTTC.